Below are 26 T cell receptor beta chains sequenced from a single sample in a study of memory CD4+ T cells and cytomegalovirus serostatus. Some clones are missing from TCRdb's copy, which holds only in-frame ones; the method was immunoSEQ multiplex PCR. The table includes roughly 76,000 clones, 75% to 85% detected once. Single viable CD3+CD4+CD8-CD45RO+ cells were sorted as the memory CD4+ T cells. The sample comprised memory CD4+ T cells from blood. Receptor source: an adult in good health and CMV-seropositive.

In this sample, this clone turned up a few times. The chain couples TRBV25-1 to TRBJ1-1; possibly TRBD1 for D (6 bases). This CDR3 comprises 13 residues. Deletions cut 10 bases from V and 3 bases from J, with 15 bases between. CDR1 MGHDK and CDR2 SYGVNS come from the germline V gene. The DNA for the CDR3 is TGTGCCATCTCAGCGGGGGGGCACACTGAAGCTTTCTTT. This gives the protein CAISAGGHTEAFF. The full variable domain, completed using reference TRBV25-1 and TRBJ1-1, is EADIYQTPRYLVIGTGKKITLECSQTMGHDKMYWYQQDPGMELHLIHYSYGVNSTEKGDLSSESTVSRIRTEHFPLTLESARPSHTSQYLCAISAGGHTEAFFGQGTRLTVV.

The rearrangement links TRBV5-1 to TRBJ2-3; D not resolved. Trimming cost V 0 bases and J 3 bases, with 14 bases left between them. Looked up from germline, CDR1 is SGHRS and CDR2 is YFSETQ. The CDR3 runs 16 residues. In DNA form, the CDR3 reads TGCGCCAGCAGCTTGGATGGGAACTCGGAAACAGATACGCAGTATTTT. Translation gives CASSLDGNSETDTQYF.

The chain employs TRBV4-1 and TRBJ2-1; the D gene is possibly TRBD1 (5 bases). This CDR3 is built from 14 residues. Germline V lookup: CDR1 MGHRA, CDR2 YSYEKL. V shed 0 bases and J shed 9 bases, with 12 bases lying between them. CDR3 bases: TGCGCCAGCAGCCAAGATATCGGCAGGGTTGAGCAGTTCTTC. Translating it yields CASSQDIGRVEQFF.

The chain carries TRBV2 and TRBJ1-1, with D maybe TRBD1 (5 bases). The germline V and J ends were trimmed by 1 base and 11 bases, with 8 bases remaining between them. CDR1 and CDR2 from the germline V gene are SNHLY and FYNNEI. The CDR3 extends over 11 amino acids. CDR3 region: CASSEEPGAFF. As DNA, the CDR3 is TGTGCCAGCAGTGAAGAACCAGGGGCTTTCTTT.

J is TRBJ2-5 and V is TRBV6-5, with no clear D. Trimming shortened V by 8 bases and J by 5 bases, and 12 bases separated the two germline ends. The CDR3 loop spans 12 amino acids. CDR1 is MNHEY and CDR2 is SVGAGI in the germline V gene. DNA for the CDR3: TGTGCCAGCGGGGTACGAGTTGAGACCCAGTACTTC. It translates to CASGVRVETQYF.

CDR3 in amino acids: CAISDLQQETQYF. The DNA of the CDR3 is TGTGCCATCAGTGATTTACAGCAAGAGACCCAGTACTTC. The V call is TRBV10-3, the J call TRBJ2-5; D is undetermined. The length of the CDR3 is 13 residues. Germline V gives CDR1 ENHRY, CDR2 SYGVKD. V shed 3 bases and J shed 2 bases, with 7 bases lying between them.

This chain connects TRBV6-6 to TRBJ1-4; D remains unclear. The CDR3 loop spans 16 amino acids. V was trimmed by 0 bases and J by 7 bases, leaving 15 bases between them. Germline V gives CDR1 MNHNY, CDR2 SVGAGI (reference sequence). CDR3 amino acids: CASSYSYEGNGEKLFF. For the CDR3, the DNA is TGTGCCAGCAGTTACTCGTATGAGGGAAATGGTGAAAAACTGTTTTTT.

The chain uses TRBV28 and TRBJ1-2; 10 nucleotides line up with TRBD1. V was pared by 4 bases and J by 3 bases, with 5 bases of the junction left unmatched. There are 15 residues in the CDR3. CDR1 is MDHEN and CDR2 is SYDVKM in the germline V gene. CDR3 sequence: CASSSWTGGDYGYTF. The DNA for the CDR3 is TGTGCCAGCAGTTCTTGGACAGGGGGTGACTATGGCTACACCTTC.

The chain carries TRBV11-3 and TRBJ2-5, with 7 bases matching TRBD2. CDR3 size: 15 residues. From germline, CDR1 is SGHNT and CDR2 YENEEA. The V segment lost 1 base and the J segment 5 bases; nucleotides outside the gene matches: 7. The CDR3 DNA follows: TGTGCCAGCAGCTTAGGAGGGAGGGCCATGGAGACCCAGTACTTC. This encodes CASSLGGRAMETQYF.

The V gene is TRBV29-1, the J gene TRBJ1-1, with D possibly being TRBD1 (5 bases). Germline V gene lookup returns CDR1 SQVTM and CDR2 ANQGSEA. Trimming cost V 5 bases and J 2 bases, with 15 bases left between them. The length of the CDR3 is 14 residues. The CDR3 loop is CSVKSGTANTEAFF. In nucleotides, the CDR3 is TGCAGCGTTAAATCGGGGACGGCTAACACTGAAGCTTTCTTT.

The chain couples TRBV7-2 to TRBJ1-2; possible D gene TRBD1, 5 bases. The CDR3 contains 15 residues. V lost 4 bases to trimming and J lost 8 bases, with 20 bases between them. From germline, CDR1 is SGHTA and CDR2 FQGNSA. CDR3 in DNA: TGTGCCAGCAGCTCCAACGCCGGGACTCCGAAAGGCTACACCTTC. Its translation: CASSSNAGTPKGYTF.

The chain links TRBV11-2 to TRBJ2-3; no clear D. The V end lost 3 bases, the J end lost 2 bases, and 6 bases lay between the germline ends. Germline assignment: CDR1 SGHAT and CDR2 FQNNGV. The CDR3 extends over 13 amino acids. CDR3 DNA sequence: TGTGCCAGCAGCTTCTGGGACACAGATACGCAGTATTTT. It translates to CASSFWDTDTQYF.

The V call is TRBV5-4, the J call TRBJ1-4, with TRBD1 matching over 8 bases. This CDR3 region has 15 residues. After removal of 3 bases from V and 8 bases from J, the junction contained 9 bases not matched to a gene. Per germline, CDR1 SGHNT and CDR2 YYREEE (reference sequence). DNA of the CDR3: TGTGCCAGCAGCTCCCAGACAGGGGAGAAGGAAAAACTGTTTTTT. Translation gives CASSSQTGEKEKLFF.

The chain carries TRBV29-1 and TRBJ1-2; D is possibly TRBD1 (5 bases). The V gene lost 1 base and the J gene lost 4 bases, with 13 bases spanning the gap. CDR1 SQVTM and CDR2 ANQGSEA come from the germline V gene. The CDR3 consists of 14 residues. As DNA, the CDR3 is TGCAGCGTTGAAGCCTCGGGACCCGCCTATGGCTACACCTTC. Protein sequence: CSVEASGPAYGYTF.

The chain recombines TRBV10-3 with TRBJ2-5; TRBD1 or TRBD2 may be the D gene (5 bases each). The CDR3 covers 14 residues. Trimming cost V 10 bases and J 0 bases, with 15 bases left between them. CDR1 is ENHRY and CDR2 is SYGVKD in the germline V gene. CDR3 nucleotide sequence: TGTGCCACTAGGGGCTTCGGGGACCAAGAGACCCAGTACTTC. Residues: CATRGFGDQETQYF.

This clone was observed a handful of times. The J gene is TRBJ1-3, the V gene TRBV5-6, with D maybe TRBD1 (6 bases). The germline CDR1 and CDR2 sequences are SGHDT and YYEEEE. CDR3 length equals 16 residues. The ends were cut back, 4 bases at V and 0 bases at J, with 14 bases in the middle. The CDR3 region is CASSVQGLRSGNTIYF. The CDR3 nucleotides are TGTGCCAGCAGCGTACAGGGACTTCGCTCTGGAAACACCATATATTTT. Full variable domain (outside the CDR3, taken from reference TRBV5-6 and TRBJ1-3): DAGVTQSPTHLIKTRGQQVTLRCSPKSGHDTVSWYQQALGQGPQFIFQYYEEEERQRGNFPDRFSGHQFPNYSSELNVNALLLGDSALYLCASSVQGLRSGNTIYFGEGSWLTVV.

The chain carries TRBV7-2 and TRBJ2-1, with D unclear. Germline V gene data show CDR1 as SGHTA and CDR2 as FQGNSA. CDR3 size: 15 residues. The ends were cut back, 0 bases at V and 3 bases at J, with 9 bases in the middle. CDR3: CASSLAADIYNEQFF. CDR3 DNA sequence: TGTGCCAGCAGCTTAGCAGCAGATATCTACAATGAGCAGTTCTTC.

This chain connects TRBV5-4 to TRBJ2-7; D is possibly TRBD1 (6 bases). Germline CDR1 is SGHNT and CDR2 is YYREEE (reference sequence). This CDR3 is 13 amino acids long. V was clipped by 0 bases and J by 6 bases, with 10 bases between them. CDR3 nucleotide sequence: TGTGCCAGCAGCTTGGACAGGGCGGGCGAGCAGTACGTC. It is translated as CASSLDRAGEQYV.

The V gene is TRBV18, the J gene TRBJ1-3, with 7 bases lining up with TRBD1. The CDR3 contains 16 residues. Germline loops: CDR1 KGHSH, CDR2 LQKENI. J lost 0 bases, V lost 3 bases, and 5 bases had no gene match. CDR3 DNA sequence: TGTGCCAGCTCACCGTCAGGGGGAGGCTCTGGAAACACCATATATTTT. Translating it yields CASSPSGGGSGNTIYF. The whole variable domain, remainder taken from reference TRBV18 and TRBJ1-3, is NAGVMQNPRHLVRRRGQEARLRCSPMKGHSHVYWYRQLPEEGLKFMVYLQKENIIDESGMPKERFSAEFPKEGPSILRIQQVVRGDSAAYFCASSPSGGGSGNTIYFGEGSWLTVV.

Only a few counts were recorded for this clone. One end of the junction fails to match germline, which may point to a read error. The chain couples TRBV18 to TRBJ1-3, with 7 bases identical to TRBD1. Germline CDR1 KGHSH, CDR2 LQKENI. The length of the CDR3 is 13 residues. As DNA, the CDR3 is TGTGCCAGCTCATTGGACGGAATGGGGACAGACACCTTT. Residues: CASSLDGMGTDTF.

The rearrangement joins TRBV29-1 to TRBJ2-3; no reliable D call. Germline V gene sequence: CDR1 SQVTM, CDR2 ANQGSEA. CDR3 length equals 12 residues. Between the trimmed V and J ends, which lost 7 bases and 3 bases, there was a span of 11 bases. CDR3 in DNA: TGCAGCGGTAGCATGGGGACAGATACGCAGTATTTT. Translating it yields CSGSMGTDTQYF.

The rearrangement joins TRBV11-3 to TRBJ2-3; 8 nucleotides align to TRBD2. The CDR3 length is 14 residues. Looked up from germline, CDR1 is SGHNT and CDR2 is YENEEA. J was trimmed by 0 bases and V by 7 bases; bases with no gene match: 3. CDR3 coding DNA: TGTGCCAGCAAGCCTAGCGGGAGCACAGATACGCAGTATTTT. The encoded protein is CASKPSGSTDTQYF.

The genes are TRBV15 and TRBJ2-5, with 9 bases lining up with TRBD1. Germline CDR1 and CDR2: LNHNV and YYDKDF (reference sequence). The CDR3 runs 21 residues. The J segment lost 4 bases and the V segment lost 1 base, leaving 22 bases of the junction unmatched. The CDR3 nucleotides are TGTGCCACCAGCAGAGGACTTACAGGGGGCGCGGGTTTAGGATTCGGAGAGACCCAGTACTTC. Translating gives CATSRGLTGGAGLGFGETQYF.

The V gene is TRBV5-4, the J gene TRBJ2-5, with 7 bases aligning to TRBD2. Losses at the gene ends were 4 bases for V and 5 bases for J; bases not matched to a gene: 5. CDR3 length equals 13 residues. The germline gives CDR1 SGHNT, CDR2 YYREEE (reference sequence). CDR3 nucleotides: TGTGCCAGCAGCGATCAGGGAGGGGAGACCCAGTACTTC. It encodes CASSDQGGETQYF.

The rearrangement joins TRBV9 to TRBJ1-3, with D uncertain. Trimming stripped 4 bases from V and 4 bases from J, with 9 bases between. Germline V gene lookup returns CDR1 SGDLS and CDR2 YYNGEE. The CDR3 length is 13 residues. The CDR3 DNA reads TGTGCCAGCAGCCCCAGCCAGGGAAACACCATATATTTT. Its translation is CASSPSQGNTIYF.

The chain combines TRBV7-8 with TRBJ1-5; no reliable D call. CDR3 length: 19 amino acids. CDR1 and CDR2 from the germline V gene are SGHVS and FQNEAQ. V lost 1 base and J 4 bases, leaving 23 bases between the germline ends. The DNA of the CDR3 is TGTGCCAGCAGCTTAGGGCTAGGGAGGGATCTTGCCTTTAATCAGCCCCAGCATTTT. Translation gives CASSLGLGRDLAFNQPQHF.